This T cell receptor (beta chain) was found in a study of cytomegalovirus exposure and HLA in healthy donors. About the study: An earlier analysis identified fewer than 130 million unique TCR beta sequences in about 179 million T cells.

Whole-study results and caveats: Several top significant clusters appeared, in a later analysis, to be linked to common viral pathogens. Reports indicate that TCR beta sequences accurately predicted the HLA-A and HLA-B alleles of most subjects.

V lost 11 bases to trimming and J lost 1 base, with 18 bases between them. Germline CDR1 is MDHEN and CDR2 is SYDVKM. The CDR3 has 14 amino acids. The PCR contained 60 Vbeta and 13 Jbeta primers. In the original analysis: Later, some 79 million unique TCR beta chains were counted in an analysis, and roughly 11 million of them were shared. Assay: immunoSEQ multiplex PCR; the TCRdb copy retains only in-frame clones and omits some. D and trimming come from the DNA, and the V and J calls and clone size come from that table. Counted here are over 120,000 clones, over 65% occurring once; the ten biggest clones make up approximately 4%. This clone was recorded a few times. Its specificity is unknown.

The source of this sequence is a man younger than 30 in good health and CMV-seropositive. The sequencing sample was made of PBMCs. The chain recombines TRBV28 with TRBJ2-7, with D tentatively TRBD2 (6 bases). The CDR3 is CASGRGSGSYEQYF. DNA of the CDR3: TGTGCCTCCGGTCGGGGAAGCGGGTCCTACGAGCAGTACTTC.